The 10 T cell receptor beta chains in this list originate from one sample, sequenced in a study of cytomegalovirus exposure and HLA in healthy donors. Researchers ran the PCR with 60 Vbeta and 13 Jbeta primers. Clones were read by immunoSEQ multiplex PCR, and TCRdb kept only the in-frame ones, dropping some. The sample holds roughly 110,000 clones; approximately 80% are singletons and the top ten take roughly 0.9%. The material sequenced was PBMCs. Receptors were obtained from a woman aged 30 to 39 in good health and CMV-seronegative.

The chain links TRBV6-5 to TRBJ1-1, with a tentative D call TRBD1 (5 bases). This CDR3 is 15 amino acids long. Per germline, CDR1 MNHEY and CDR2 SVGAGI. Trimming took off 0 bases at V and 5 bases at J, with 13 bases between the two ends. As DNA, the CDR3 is TGTGCCAGCAGTTACTCTTCAGGGCGGGGGACTGAAGCTTTCTTT. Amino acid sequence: CASSYSSGRGTEAFF.

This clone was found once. DNA for the CDR3: TGTGCCAGCAGCCCCGCCGACAGGGTTTTTGGAAACACCATATATTTT. Protein: CASSPADRVFGNTIYF. The chain uses TRBV27 and TRBJ1-3; 7 positions agree with TRBD1. The germline gives CDR1 MNHEY, CDR2 SMNVEV (reference sequence). The CDR3 length is 16 residues. The J segment lost 3 bases and the V segment lost 6 bases, leaving 11 bases of the junction unmatched.

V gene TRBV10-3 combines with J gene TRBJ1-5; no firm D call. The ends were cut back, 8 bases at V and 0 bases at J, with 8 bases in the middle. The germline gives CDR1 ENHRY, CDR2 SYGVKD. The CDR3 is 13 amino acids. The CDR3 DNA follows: TGTGCCATCCGAGATGGTAGCAATCAGCCCCAGCATTTT. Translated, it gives CAIRDGSNQPQHF.

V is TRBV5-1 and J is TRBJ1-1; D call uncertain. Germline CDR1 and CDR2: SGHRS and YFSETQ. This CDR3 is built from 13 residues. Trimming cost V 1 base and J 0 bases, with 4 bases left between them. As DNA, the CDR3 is TGCGCCAGCAGCTTGCGAGTGAACACTGAAGCTTTCTTT. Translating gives CASSLRVNTEAFF.

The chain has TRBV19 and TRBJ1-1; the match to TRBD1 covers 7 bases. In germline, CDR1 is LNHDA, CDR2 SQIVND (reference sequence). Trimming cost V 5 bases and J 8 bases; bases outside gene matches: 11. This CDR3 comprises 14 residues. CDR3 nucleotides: TGTGCCAGTAGTGCCTTTCCGGGACAGTCAGAAGCTTTCTTT. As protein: CASSAFPGQSEAFF.

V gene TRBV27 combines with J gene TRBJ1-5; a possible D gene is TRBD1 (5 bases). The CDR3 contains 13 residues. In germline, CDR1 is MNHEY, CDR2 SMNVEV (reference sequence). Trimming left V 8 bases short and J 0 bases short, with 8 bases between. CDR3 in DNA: TGTGCCAGCGGGGGGGTTAGCAATCAGCCCCAGCATTTT. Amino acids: CASGGVSNQPQHF.

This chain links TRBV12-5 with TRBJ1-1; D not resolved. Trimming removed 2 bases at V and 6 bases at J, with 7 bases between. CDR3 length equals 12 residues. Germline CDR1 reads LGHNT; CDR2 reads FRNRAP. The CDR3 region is CASGLMSAEAFF. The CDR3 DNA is TGTGCTAGTGGTTTGATGTCTGCTGAAGCTTTCTTT.

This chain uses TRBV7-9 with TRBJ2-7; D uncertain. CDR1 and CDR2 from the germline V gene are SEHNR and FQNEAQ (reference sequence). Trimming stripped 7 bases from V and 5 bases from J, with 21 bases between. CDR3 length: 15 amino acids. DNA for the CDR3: TGTGCCAGCACCTCCGCCCCCCTTATAAGCCACGAGCAGTACTTC. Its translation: CASTSAPLISHEQYF.

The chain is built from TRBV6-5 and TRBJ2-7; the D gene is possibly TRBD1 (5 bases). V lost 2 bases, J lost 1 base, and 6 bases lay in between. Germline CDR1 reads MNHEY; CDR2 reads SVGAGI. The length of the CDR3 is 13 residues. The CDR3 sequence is CASSYDRSYEQYF. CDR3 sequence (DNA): TGTGCCAGCAGTTACGACAGATCCTACGAGCAGTACTTC.

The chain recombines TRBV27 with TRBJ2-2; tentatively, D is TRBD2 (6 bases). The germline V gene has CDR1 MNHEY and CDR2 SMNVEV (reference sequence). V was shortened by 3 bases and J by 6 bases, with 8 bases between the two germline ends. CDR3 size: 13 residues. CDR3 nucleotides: TGTGCCAGCAGTTTTACGGGGGCCGGGGAGCTGTTTTTT. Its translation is CASSFTGAGELFF.